Shown below are 22 T cell receptor beta chains from a single sample sequenced in a study of cytomegalovirus exposure and HLA in healthy donors listed by TCRdb under 2017. The library was produced with the immunoSEQ multiplex PCR assay. The multiplex PCR relied on a mix of 60 forward primers for TCR Vbeta segments and 13 reverse primers for TCR Jbeta segments. TCRdb's version of the immuneACCESS table is confined to in-frame rearrangements and falls short of the full clone set. An unresolved V gene accounts for under half of the shortfall where checked; the remainder is of unknown origin. This sample gives some 200,000 clones in total; about 81% of them show up just once. The ten biggest clones cover about 2% of the sample. The sequencing input was PBMCs. The receptors stem from a woman in her thirties in good health and CMV-seronegative.

Only a few counts were recorded for this clone. V is TRBV2 and J is TRBJ1-2, with D possibly being TRBD1 (6 bases). The CDR3 runs 12 residues. Trimming removed 8 bases from V and 2 bases from J, with 9 bases in between. Looked up from germline, CDR1 is SNHLY and CDR2 is FYNNEI. The DNA for the CDR3 is TGTGCCAGCGGGGGCAGCAACTATGGCTACACCTTC. It yields the protein CASGGSNYGYTF. The full variable domain, its missing parts supplied by reference TRBV2 and TRBJ1-2, is EPEVTQTPSHQVTQMGQEVILRCVPISNHLYFYWYRQILGQKVEFLVSFYNNEISEKSEIFDDQFSVERPDGSNFTLKIRSTKLEDSAMYFCASGGSNYGYTFGSGTRLTVV.

J is TRBJ2-5 and V is TRBV19, with 9 bases fitting TRBD1. The J call is doubtful: the DNA matches TRBJ2-7 better. The CDR3 runs to 16 residues. Germline V gives CDR1 LNHDA, CDR2 SQIVND (reference sequence). CDR3 sequence reads: CASSKEGQGGSYEQYF. As DNA, the CDR3 is TGTGCCAGTAGCAAGGAGGGACAGGGTGGCTCCTACGAGCAGTACTTC.

The rearrangement joins TRBV5-1 to TRBJ2-5, with TRBD1 matching over 10 bases. In germline, CDR1 is SGHRS, CDR2 YFSETQ. The CDR3 totals 17 residues. The ends lost 4 bases at V and 2 bases at J; junction bases unmatched: 11. The CDR3 DNA follows: TGCGCCAGCAGCGGACCGAGACAGGACAGGGGGCAAGAGACCCAGTACTTC. It yields the protein CASSGPRQDRGQETQYF.

This clone is a singleton in its sample. V gene TRBV5-4 combines with J gene TRBJ2-2, with 8 bases aligning to TRBD2. CDR1 and CDR2 (germline): SGHNT, YYREEE (reference sequence). J was trimmed by 6 bases and V by 0 bases; bases with no gene match: 10. The CDR3 spans 17 residues. The DNA for the CDR3 is TGTGCCAGCAGCTTGGGGCCTAGTCCCGGGAGGGCCGGGGAGCTGTTTTTT. It yields the protein CASSLGPSPGRAGELFF.

The chain links TRBV19 to TRBJ2-7, with 8 bases aligning to TRBD1. The germline V gene has CDR1 LNHDA and CDR2 SQIVND (reference sequence). The CDR3 sequence is 13 residues long. Unmatched junction bases numbered 3, after V lost 5 bases and J lost 3 bases. CDR3 sequence (DNA): TGTGCCAGTAGTCCAGGGGGCTTCTACGAGCAGTACTTC. The encoded protein is CASSPGGFYEQYF.

The gene calls are TRBV18 and TRBJ2-3, with 8 nucleotides matching TRBD2. CDR1 and CDR2 from the germline V gene are KGHSH and LQKENI. With 3 bases clipped from V and 6 bases from J, the junction kept 17 bases outside the gene matches. This CDR3 is 18 amino acids long. CDR3 in amino acids: CASSPGGGTRGNLDTQYF. The CDR3 coding sequence is TGTGCCAGCTCACCCGGTGGCGGGACTAGGGGCAATTTGGATACGCAGTATTTT.

This clone came up a few times. The chain links TRBV7-9 to TRBJ2-1, with 8 positions matching TRBD1. J was trimmed by 6 bases and V by 5 bases; bases with no gene match: 9. This CDR3 has 15 residues. Germline lookup yields CDR1 SEHNR and CDR2 FQNEAQ (reference sequence). The CDR3 sequence is CASSPRTGFRNEQFF. The DNA of the CDR3 is TGTGCCAGCAGCCCTAGGACAGGGTTCCGCAATGAGCAGTTCTTC.

V and J are TRBV6-5 and TRBJ2-1; 10 bases are shared with TRBD1. Germline CDR1 and CDR2: MNHEY and SVGAGI. This CDR3 has 15 residues. The V and J ends lost 6 bases and 7 bases, in that order; junction bases with no gene match: 9. CDR3 sequence reads: CASRADRGPQNEQFF. The CDR3 nucleotides are TGTGCCAGCAGGGCCGACAGGGGGCCCCAGAATGAGCAGTTCTTC.

The V gene is TRBV14, the J gene TRBJ2-1, with D perhaps matching TRBD2 (7 bases). Germline assignment: CDR1 SGHDN and CDR2 FVKESK. The CDR3 is made up of 18 amino acids. Trimming left V 3 bases short and J 2 bases short, with 20 bases between. In DNA form, the CDR3 reads TGTGCCAGCAGCCAGTCGCGCGGGGGCCAGCCGACCTACAATGAGCAGTTCTTC. This sequence encodes CASSQSRGGQPTYNEQFF.

V and J are TRBV5-5 and TRBJ2-1; no definite D call. The V gene's germline CDR1 is SGHKS and CDR2 YYEKEE (reference sequence). The CDR3 length is 16 residues. Trimming shortened V by 2 bases and J by 0 bases, and 12 bases separated the two germline ends. The CDR3 loop is CASSFGLLSSYNEQFF. DNA of the CDR3: TGTGCCAGCAGCTTTGGGCTCCTGAGCTCCTACAATGAGCAGTTCTTC.

V and J are TRBV29-1 and TRBJ2-1; maybe TRBD2 (5 bases). In germline, CDR1 is SQVTM, CDR2 ANQGSEA. V was clipped by 4 bases and J by 2 bases, with 15 bases between them. There are 15 residues in the CDR3. The CDR3 spells CSVVEAGTAYNEQFF. CDR3 DNA: TGCAGCGTTGTGGAGGCGGGTACCGCCTACAATGAGCAGTTCTTC.

The rearrangement joins TRBV4-1 to TRBJ2-3; 9 bases fit TRBD1. The CDR3 covers 16 residues. V lost 4 bases and J lost 0; bases outside the gene matches: 5. Germline CDR1 MGHRA, CDR2 YSYEKL. The CDR3 nucleotides are TGCGCCAGCAGCCGCAGGGACAGGGAGAGCACAGATACGCAGTATTTT. Residues: CASSRRDRESTDTQYF.

The chain combines TRBV29-1 with TRBJ1-1; no clear D. V was clipped by 0 bases and J by 1 base, with 6 bases between them. Germline V lookup: CDR1 SQVTM, CDR2 ANQGSEA. This CDR3 is 13 amino acids long. CDR3 residues: CSVEEQPNTEAFF. DNA of the CDR3: TGCAGCGTTGAAGAACAGCCGAACACTGAAGCTTTCTTT.

Points on this clone: An end of the junction does not agree with germline; a read error may underlie this. This chain uses TRBV6-1 with TRBJ2-6; TRBD1 aligns across 7 bases. Germline loops: CDR1 MNHNS, CDR2 SASEGT. This CDR3 is built from 15 residues. The CDR3 bases are TGTGCCAGCAGACAGGGGCGCTCTGGGGCCAACGGCCTGACTTTC. Protein sequence: CASRQGRSGANGLTF.

About this clone itself: This is likely a read error, given that the CDR3 carries no conserved phenylalanine or tryptophan at its end. The CDR3 is CASSSGTDFSTDTQYC. DNA of the CDR3: TGCGCCAGCAGCTCCGGGACAGACTTTAGCACAGATACGCAGTATTGT. The chain links TRBV5-1 to TRBJ2-3, with 7 bases aligning to TRBD1. The CDR3 consists of 16 residues. Germline CDR1 SGHRS, CDR2 YFSETQ. Unmatched junction bases numbered 7, after V lost 3 bases and J lost 0 bases.

This sequence joins TRBV28 and TRBJ1-2; D is perhaps TRBD1 (6 bases). The V end was cut by 6 bases, the J end by 3 bases, with 8 bases between. The germline V gene encodes CDR1 MDHEN and CDR2 SYDVKM. The CDR3 has 12 amino acids. DNA of the CDR3: TGTGCCAGCAGGGACAGCTACTATGGCTACACCTTC. It yields the protein CASRDSYYGYTF.

This clone was detected only a few times. CDR3 in DNA: TGTGCCAGCAGCCTACCGACCGGGACAGCGCGAAATCCGAACACTGAAGCTTTCTTT. It translates to CASSLPTGTARNPNTEAFF. The rearrangement links TRBV5-6 to TRBJ1-1; 7 bases are shared with TRBD1. Germline V CDR1 and CDR2: SGHDT, YYEEEE. This CDR3 contains 19 residues. The trim removed 4 bases at V and 1 base at J, leaving 19 bases unmatched.

V usage is TRBV2 and J usage is TRBJ2-2; the D is unclear. Trimming removed 3 bases at V and 8 bases at J, with 10 bases between. The germline V gene has CDR1 SNHLY and CDR2 FYNNEI. This CDR3 has 13 residues. The DNA of the CDR3 is TGTGCCAGCAGTGATTGGGTACAGGGGGAGCTGTTTTTT. It yields the protein CASSDWVQGELFF.

The chain uses TRBV25-1 and TRBJ1-5; 9 nucleotides match TRBD1. The CDR3 is 14 residues long. Germline V gene lookup returns CDR1 MGHDK and CDR2 SYGVNS. J was trimmed by 7 bases and V by 5 bases; bases with no gene match: 6. CDR3 sequence (DNA): TGTGCCAGCAGTCCAGGACAGGGGCGACAGCCCCAGCATTTT. Encoded protein: CASSPGQGRQPQHF. Supplemented by reference TRBV25-1 and TRBJ1-5, the full variable domain reads EADIYQTPRYLVIGTGKKITLECSQTMGHDKMYWYQQDPGMELHLIHYSYGVNSTEKGDLSSESTVSRIRTEHFPLTLESARPSHTSQYLCASSPGQGRQPQHFGDGTRLSIL.

V gene TRBV7-2 combines with J gene TRBJ2-7, with D unresolved. The germline V and J ends were trimmed by 5 bases and 1 base, with 12 bases remaining between them. The CDR3 spans 14 residues. Per germline, CDR1 SGHTA and CDR2 FQGNSA. The CDR3 bases are TGTGCCAGCAGCGAGTTGTCTGTTTCCTACGAGCAGTACTTC. Amino acid sequence: CASSELSVSYEQYF.

This rearrangement joins TRBV4-1 to TRBJ2-7, with 7 bases aligning to TRBD1. The CDR3 has 15 residues. J gave up 4 bases and V 1 base, and 7 bases lay outside the gene matches. CDR1 MGHRA and CDR2 YSYEKL come from the germline V gene. The CDR3 reads CASSQVSGGNYEQYF. The CDR3, as DNA: TGCGCCAGCAGCCAAGTGTCAGGGGGTAATTACGAGCAGTACTTC.

This clone was seen just once. The rearrangement joins TRBV19 to TRBJ2-3; 8 nucleotides match TRBD2. J lost 2 bases, V lost 3 bases, and 4 bases had no gene match. The CDR3 length is 15 residues. CDR1 is LNHDA and CDR2 is SQIVND in the germline V gene (reference sequence). The CDR3 DNA reads as TGTGCCAGTAGTATCGCAGCGGGAGCCACAGATACGCAGTATTTT. As protein: CASSIAAGATDTQYF.